Reported below is one T cell receptor (beta chain). These data come from a study of blood T cell repertoires in COVID-19. Overall study: Acute-phase and convalescent COVID-19 samples originated in the United States, Italy and Spain.

The method was immunoSEQ multiplex PCR; TCRdb's version includes in-frame clones alone and lacks a portion of them. The sample has under 65,000 clones; 82% are singletons. The CDR3 extends over 12 amino acids. V was cut by 4 bases and J by 5 bases, with 10 bases left in between. Germline values: CDR1 SGHRS, CDR2 YFSETQ. Source material: peripheral blood. The chain recombines TRBV5-1 with TRBJ2-7; weak D call: TRBD2 (5 bases). The TCR comes from a woman aged 55 to 70 with acute or convalescent COVID-19. As DNA, the CDR3 is TGCGCCAGCAGCCCCCTCGGGGACGAGCAGTACTTC. It is translated as CASSPLGDEQYF.